Below, one TCR beta chain is given with its context. The data were obtained in a study of blood T cell repertoires in COVID-19. Libraries were prepared by immunoSEQ multiplex PCR; TCRdb keeps only in-frame clonotypes and omits some of them. In the table there are 150,000 to 200,000 clones, 84% of which are singletons. This clonotype was sampled from a young man with active or convalescent COVID-19. The material sequenced was peripheral blood.

The CDR3 loop reads CASIKGSAGGGTQYF. Written as DNA, the CDR3 is TGTGCCAGCATCAAAGGCTCAGCGGGAGGGGGCACGCAGTATTTT. V gene TRBV6-6 combines with J gene TRBJ2-3; 10 bases line up with TRBD2. The germline V gene encodes CDR1 MNHNY and CDR2 SVGAGI (reference sequence). V shed 7 bases and J 9 bases; nucleotides not matched to a gene: 13. This CDR3 spans 15 amino acids.